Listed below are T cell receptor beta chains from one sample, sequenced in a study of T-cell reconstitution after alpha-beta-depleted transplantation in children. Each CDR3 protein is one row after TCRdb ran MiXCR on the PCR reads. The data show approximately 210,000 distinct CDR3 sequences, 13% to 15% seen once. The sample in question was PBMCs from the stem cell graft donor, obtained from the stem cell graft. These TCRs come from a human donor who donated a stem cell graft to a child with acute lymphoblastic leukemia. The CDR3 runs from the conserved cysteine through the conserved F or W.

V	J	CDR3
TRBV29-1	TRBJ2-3	CSVERARDTQYF
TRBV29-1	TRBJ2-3	CSVPRSGDTDTQYF
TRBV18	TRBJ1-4	CASSATDEYEKLFF
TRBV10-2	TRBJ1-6	CASRGDSSYNSPLHF
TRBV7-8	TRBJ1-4	CASSLVYLGANEKLFF
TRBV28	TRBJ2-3	CASSPPSGSTDTQYF
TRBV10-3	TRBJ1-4	CAVGQGGEKLFF
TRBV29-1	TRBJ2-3	CSAILHRGGSDTQYF
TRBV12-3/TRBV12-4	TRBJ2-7	CASSLVRTGGSYEQYF
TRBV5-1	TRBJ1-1	CASSPRGLVAEAFF
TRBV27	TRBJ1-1	CASSLWDRSAEAFF
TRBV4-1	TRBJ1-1	CASSQDGYRGRVDTEAFF
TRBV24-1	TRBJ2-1	CATSGHGRSYNEQFF
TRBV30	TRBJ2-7	CAWTGTGTYEQYF
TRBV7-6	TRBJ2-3	CASSLVRRENPDTHYF
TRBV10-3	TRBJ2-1	CAITIAGGGGSYNEQFF
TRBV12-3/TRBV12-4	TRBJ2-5	CASSLHLGNGETQYF
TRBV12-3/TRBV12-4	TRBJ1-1	CASSATGTTREWGMNTEAFF
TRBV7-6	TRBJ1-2	CASSSRTGTGGDGYTF
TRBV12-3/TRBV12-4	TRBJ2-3	CASSLGFPGQSTDTQYF
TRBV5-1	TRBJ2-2	CASSFTSTGELFF
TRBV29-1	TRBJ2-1	CSVAWTSGGNEQFF
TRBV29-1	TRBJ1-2	CSVQVSDYGYTF
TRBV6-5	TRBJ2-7	CASSSRGGSREQYF
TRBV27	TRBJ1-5	CASSLGGEFNQPQHF
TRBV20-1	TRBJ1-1	CSARDITSAFF
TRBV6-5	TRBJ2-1	CASSYQTRNNEQFF
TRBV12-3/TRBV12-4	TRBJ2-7	CASSLGRVGMEQYF
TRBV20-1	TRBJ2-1	CSASNPDYNEQFF
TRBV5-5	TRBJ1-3	CASSLKRTAYSGNTIYF
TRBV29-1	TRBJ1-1	CSVEGRTAAHTEAFF
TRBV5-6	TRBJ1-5	CASSLKISGDQPQHF
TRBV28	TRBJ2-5	CASSFPTSALKETQYF
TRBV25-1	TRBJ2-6	CASSGGPSGANVLTF
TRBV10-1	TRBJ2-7	CASSRGTVYEQYF
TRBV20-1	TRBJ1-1	CSASLLRPLNTEAFF
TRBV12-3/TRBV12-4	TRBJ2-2	CASSSRGQAGVGNTGELFF
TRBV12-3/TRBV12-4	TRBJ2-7	CASSLMGSYSEQYF
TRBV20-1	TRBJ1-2	CSASNREDYGYTF
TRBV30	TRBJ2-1	CAWRSGDSYNEQFF
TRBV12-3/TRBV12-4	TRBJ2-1	CASSFRAQGLYNEQFF
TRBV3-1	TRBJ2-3	CASTEGLAGGTDTQYF
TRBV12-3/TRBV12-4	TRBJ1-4	CATRQGAVEKLFF
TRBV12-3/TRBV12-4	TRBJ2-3	CASSFGLAHNTDTQYF
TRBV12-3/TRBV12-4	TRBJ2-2	CASRRTSGTGELFF
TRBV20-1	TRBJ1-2	CSAGPRQASNYGYTF
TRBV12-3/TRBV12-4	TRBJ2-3	CASSSLAGVLQDTQYF
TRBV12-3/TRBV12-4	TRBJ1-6	CASSSQGSDSPLHF
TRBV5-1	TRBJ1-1	CASSLGGAGGTEAFF
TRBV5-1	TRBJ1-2	CASSPDRGIRGYTF